There are a few counts of the clone carrying this T cell receptor (beta chain). Its antigen is not identified. Germline CDR1 reads MNHEY; CDR2 reads SVGAGI. V trimming: 2 bases; J trimming: 4 bases; junction bases outside the gene matches: 9. This CDR3 contains 17 residues. The study, taken as a whole, reports: In terms of TCR gene usage, tumor memory CD4+ T cells clustered together with blood and lymph node memory CD4+ cells, as well as with lymph node naive CD4+ cells.

TCRdb fed the 5' RACE reads into MiXCR, producing one record per CDR3 protein. The sample holds about 55,000 distinct CDR3 sequences; roughly 15% are singletons and the top ten take around 2.3%. The sample comprised naive CD4+ T cells sorted from blood. Specified subset: naive CD4+ T cells, CD4+CD45RA+CD25-. The chain couples TRBV6-5 to TRBJ1-2; TRBD1 matches at 11 bases. The TCR comes from a female donor with breast cancer. For the CDR3, the DNA is TGTGCCAGCAGTTACGGACGTGGACAGGGGGCTAGCTATGGCTACACCTTC. Its translation is CASSYGRGQGASYGYTF.